These 17 T cell receptor beta chains were sequenced from one sample in a study of early T cells in non-severe SARS-CoV-2 infection. TCRdb reanalysed the 5' RACE reads using MiXCR and keeps one entry per CDR3 protein. The profile shows roughly 63,000 distinct CDR3 sequences, 9.5% to 15% of them singletons. Material: whole blood. Receptor source: an adult who was a healthcare worker with PCR-confirmed SARS-CoV-2 infection or an uninfected control (not recorded which).

The V and J genes are TRBV28 and TRBJ2-1; D is perhaps TRBD1 (6 bases). With 3 bases removed from V and 5 bases from J, the gap between germline ends came to 17 bases. Germline CDR1 and CDR2: MDHEN and SYDVKM. The CDR3 sequence is 16 residues long. The CDR3 loop reads CASSFPPVGDNNEQFF. The CDR3 coding sequence is TGTGCCAGCAGTTTCCCCCCAGTAGGGGACAACAATGAGCAGTTCTTC.

A note on this clonotype: A much larger clone lies a single base off, so this may be a read error. V is TRBV5-1 and J is TRBJ2-2; 8 positions match TRBD2. The V and J ends lost 0 bases and 3 bases, in that order; junction bases with no gene match: 1. Germline-derived CDR1 and CDR2 are SGHRS and YFSETQ. The length of the CDR3 is 15 residues. CDR3 in DNA: TGCGCCAGCAGCTTGGGACTAGCGTACACCGGGGAGCTGTTTTTT. Translation gives CASSLGLAYTGELFF.

This clonotype was detected a few times. The V and J genes are TRBV12-3 or TRBV12-4 and TRBJ2-2; D possibly matches TRBD1 or TRBD2 (5 bases each). The CDR3 is made up of 14 amino acids. Trimming took 3 bases from V and 4 from J, leaving 9 bases between them. In nucleotides, the CDR3 is TGTGCCAGCAGTTTGGGGACCTCCACCGGGGAGCTGTTTTTT. This translates into CASSLGTSTGELFF.

This clonotype was detected many times. This rearrangement joins TRBV10-3 to TRBJ1-2, with no clear D. The V and J ends lost 0 bases and 6 bases respectively, with 8 bases between them. The CDR3 spans 13 residues. Germline V lookup: CDR1 ENHRY, CDR2 SYGVKD. In DNA, the CDR3 is TGTGCCATCAGTGAGTCCTCGGGGAATGGCTACACCTTC. It is translated as CAISESSGNGYTF.

Concerning this clonotype: Relative to the germline gene, one junction end is altered; a read error may explain this. This sequence joins TRBV12-3 or TRBV12-4 and TRBJ2-6; 7 bases agree with TRBD1. CDR3 length: 15 residues. In DNA form, the CDR3 reads TGTGCCTGCAGTTGGGGGACAGTCGGGGCCAACGTCCTGACTTTC. This translates into CACSWGTVGANVLTF.

The chain carries TRBV28 and TRBJ1-2; maybe TRBD1 (5 bases). This CDR3 spans 14 amino acids. Germline loops: CDR1 MDHEN, CDR2 SYDVKM. The V gene lost 7 bases and the J gene lost 2 bases, with 14 bases spanning the gap. The DNA for the CDR3 is TGTGCCAGCATGTCAGACAGCGGAAACTATGGCTACACCTTC. Amino acids: CASMSDSGNYGYTF.

The rearrangement links TRBV7-3 to TRBJ2-3, with TRBD1 identical over 7 bases. After removal of 3 bases from V and 2 bases from J, the junction contained 8 bases not matched to a gene. This CDR3 has 16 amino acids. Looked up from germline, CDR1 is SGHTA and CDR2 is FQGTGA. CDR3: CASSLGQPILTDTQYF. The DNA of the CDR3 is TGTGCCAGCAGCTTGGGACAGCCTATTCTCACAGATACGCAGTATTTT.

This clonotype has at least ten counts. V usage is TRBV7-2 and J usage is TRBJ1-2; unclear D gene. CDR1 is SGHTA and CDR2 is FQGNSA in the germline V gene. The V and J ends lost 2 bases and 6 bases respectively, with 10 bases between them. The CDR3 contains 13 residues. Written as DNA, the CDR3 is TGTGCCAGCAGCTTACGGGGAATGGATGGCTACACCTTC. This gives the protein CASSLRGMDGYTF.

This clonotype was recorded many times. V usage is TRBV20-1 and J usage is TRBJ2-2; 8 bases line up with TRBD1. The CDR3 covers 14 residues. V gave up 3 bases and J gave up 0 bases; unmatched junction bases: 0. Per germline, CDR1 DFQATT and CDR2 SNEGSKA (reference sequence). The CDR3 protein is CSARGQANTGELFF. DNA of the CDR3: TGCAGTGCTAGGGGACAGGCGAACACCGGGGAGCTGTTTTTT.

The genes are TRBV20-1 and TRBJ2-2; TRBD2 aligns across 13 bases. Germline-derived CDR1 and CDR2 are DFQATT and SNEGSKA (reference sequence). The V gene end was trimmed by 6 bases and the J gene end by 9 bases; junction bases not matched to a gene: 4. This CDR3 is 13 amino acids long. CDR3 sequence (DNA): TGCAGTGCAACTAGCGGGAGGGCCCGGGAGCTGTTTTTT. Translation gives CSATSGRARELFF.

This clonotype was observed at least ten times. The genes are TRBV29-1 and TRBJ2-7; 9 bases align to TRBD2. The CDR3 is 14 amino acids. The ends lost 6 bases at V and 2 bases at J; junction bases unmatched: 8. Per germline, CDR1 SQVTM and CDR2 ANQGSEA. The DNA of the CDR3 is TGCAGCGTCGCGACTAGCGGAACTACCTACGAGCAGTACTTC. This codes for CSVATSGTTYEQYF.

In its sample, this clonotype was seen many times. This rearrangement joins TRBV9 to TRBJ2-1; TRBD2 might be the D (6 bases). The germline V gene has CDR1 SGDLS and CDR2 YYNGEE. V was cut by 7 bases and J by 5 bases, with 13 bases left in between. The CDR3 contains 13 residues. The CDR3 is CASGGDWNNEQFF. CDR3 nucleotides: TGTGCCAGCGGAGGGGATTGGAACAATGAGCAGTTCTTC.

This clonotype was recorded at least ten times. V gene TRBV20-1 combines with J gene TRBJ2-3; TRBD2 agrees at 12 bases. The V and J ends lost 3 bases and 3 bases, in that order; junction bases with no gene match: 7. Germline-derived CDR1 and CDR2 are DFQATT and SNEGSKA (reference sequence). This CDR3 has 16 amino acids. Here the CDR3 reads CSASLLAGGRTDTQYF. In DNA, the CDR3 is TGCAGTGCTAGTTTACTAGCGGGAGGACGAACAGATACGCAGTATTTT.

V gene TRBV28 combines with J gene TRBJ2-5; TRBD1 agrees at 10 bases. The CDR3 extends over 12 amino acids. Germline CDR1 and CDR2: MDHEN and SYDVKM. CDR3 protein: CATGGAGETQYF. As DNA, the CDR3 is TGTGCGACAGGGGGCGCGGGGGAGACCCAGTACTTC.

The rearrangement joins TRBV9 to TRBJ2-7, with D tentatively TRBD2 (5 bases). This CDR3 contains 13 residues. Germline lookup yields CDR1 SGDLS and CDR2 YYNGEE. Trimming took off 4 bases at V and 5 bases at J, with 13 bases between the two ends. The CDR3 sequence is CASSPSLVNEQYF. CDR3 sequence (DNA): TGTGCCAGCAGCCCTAGCCTGGTTAACGAGCAGTACTTC.

This clonotype came up many times. The CDR3 DNA sequence: TGTGCCAGCAGGGGGGCAGGGGGCGGCTACGAGCAGTACTTC. The encoded protein is CASRGAGGGYEQYF. The chain uses TRBV28 and TRBJ2-7, with TRBD1 matching 8 bases. V shed 6 bases and J 3 bases; nucleotides not matched to a gene: 7. CDR1 and CDR2 (germline): MDHEN, SYDVKM. This CDR3 comprises 14 residues.

This clonotype was detected a few times. The chain joins TRBV28 to TRBJ2-1; D unresolved. This CDR3 comprises 13 residues. CDR1 is MDHEN, CDR2 SYDVKM, per germline. V lost 6 bases, J lost 7 bases, and 13 bases lay in between. CDR3 amino acids: CASSSVLVNEQFF. CDR3 DNA: TGTGCCAGCAGCTCTGTGCTAGTAAATGAGCAGTTCTTC. The whole variable domain, filled in from reference TRBV28 and TRBJ2-1, reads DVKVTQSSRYLVKRTGEKVFLECVQDMDHENMFWYRQDPGLGLRLIYFSYDVKMKEKGDIPEGYSVSREKKERFSLILESASTNQTSMYLCASSSVLVNEQFFGPGTRLTVL.